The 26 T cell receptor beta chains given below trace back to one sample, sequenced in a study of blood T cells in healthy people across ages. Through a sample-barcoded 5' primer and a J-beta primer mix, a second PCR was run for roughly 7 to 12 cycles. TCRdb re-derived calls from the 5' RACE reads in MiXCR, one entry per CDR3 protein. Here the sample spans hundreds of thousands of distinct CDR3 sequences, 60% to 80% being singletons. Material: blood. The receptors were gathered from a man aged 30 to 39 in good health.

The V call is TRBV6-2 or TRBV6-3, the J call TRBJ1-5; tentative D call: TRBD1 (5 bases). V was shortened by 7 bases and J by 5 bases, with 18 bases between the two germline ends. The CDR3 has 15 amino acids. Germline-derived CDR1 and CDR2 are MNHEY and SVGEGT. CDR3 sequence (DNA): TGTGCCAGCACAACCGAAGGGCAGGGCTATCAGCCCCAGCATTTT. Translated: CASTTEGQGYQPQHF.

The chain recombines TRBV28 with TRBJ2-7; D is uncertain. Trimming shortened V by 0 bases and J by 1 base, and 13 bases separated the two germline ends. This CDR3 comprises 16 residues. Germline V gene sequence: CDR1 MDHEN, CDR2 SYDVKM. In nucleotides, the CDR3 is TGTGCCAGCAGTTTATGGGCGGAATCCCCATCCTACGAGCAGTACTTC. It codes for CASSLWAESPSYEQYF.

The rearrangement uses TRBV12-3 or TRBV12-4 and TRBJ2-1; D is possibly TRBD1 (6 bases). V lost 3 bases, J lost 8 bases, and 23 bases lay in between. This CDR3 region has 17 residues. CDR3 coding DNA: TGTGCCAGCAGTTTTTCGGACAGTTTATCGGTACGCGATGAGCAGTTCTTC. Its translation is CASSFSDSLSVRDEQFF.

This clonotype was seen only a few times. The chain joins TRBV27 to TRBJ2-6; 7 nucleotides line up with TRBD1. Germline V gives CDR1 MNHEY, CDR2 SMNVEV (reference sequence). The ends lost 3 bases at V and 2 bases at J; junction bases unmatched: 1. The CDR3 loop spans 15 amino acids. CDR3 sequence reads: CASSFGQAGANVLTF. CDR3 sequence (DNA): TGTGCCAGCAGTTTCGGACAGGCTGGGGCCAACGTCCTGACTTTC.

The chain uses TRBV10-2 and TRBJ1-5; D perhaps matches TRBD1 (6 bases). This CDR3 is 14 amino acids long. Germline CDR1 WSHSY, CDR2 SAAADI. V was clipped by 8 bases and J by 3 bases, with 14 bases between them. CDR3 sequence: CASLGGDDNQPQHF. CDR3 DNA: TGCGCCAGCCTAGGGGGGGACGACAATCAGCCCCAGCATTTT.

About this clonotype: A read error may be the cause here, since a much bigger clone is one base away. In nucleotides, the CDR3 is TGTGCCAGCGCACCAGATGACAGGGGTGGCTACACCTTC. It is translated as CASAPDDRGGYTF. V and J are TRBV18 and TRBJ1-2, with 8 bases that match TRBD1. CDR1 is KGHSH and CDR2 is LQKENI in the germline V gene. The CDR3 is 13 amino acids.

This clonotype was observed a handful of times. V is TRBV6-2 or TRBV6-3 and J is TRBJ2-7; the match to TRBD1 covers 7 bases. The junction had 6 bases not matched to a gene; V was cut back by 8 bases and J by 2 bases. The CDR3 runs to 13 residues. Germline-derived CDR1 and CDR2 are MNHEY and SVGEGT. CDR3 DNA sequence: TGTGCCAGCCGCCGGGACAGACCCTACGAGCAGTACTTC. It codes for CASRRDRPYEQYF.

CDR3 in amino acids: CSFLTGGDNEQFF. CDR3 in DNA: TGCAGCTTCCTGACAGGGGGGGACAATGAGCAGTTCTTC. The gene calls are TRBV29-1 and TRBJ2-1, with 9 bases aligning to TRBD1. Germline trimming cut 8 bases from V and 5 bases from J; bases unmatched to any gene: 7. Germline V gene sequence: CDR1 SQVTM, CDR2 ANQGSEA. This CDR3 has 13 amino acids.

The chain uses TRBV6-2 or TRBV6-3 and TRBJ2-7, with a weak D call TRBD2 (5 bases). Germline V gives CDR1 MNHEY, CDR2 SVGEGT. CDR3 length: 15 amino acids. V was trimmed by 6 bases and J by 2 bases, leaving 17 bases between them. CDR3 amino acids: CASSPRGGVTYEQYF. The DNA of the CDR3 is TGTGCCAGCAGCCCCCGGGGTGGTGTCACCTACGAGCAGTACTTC.

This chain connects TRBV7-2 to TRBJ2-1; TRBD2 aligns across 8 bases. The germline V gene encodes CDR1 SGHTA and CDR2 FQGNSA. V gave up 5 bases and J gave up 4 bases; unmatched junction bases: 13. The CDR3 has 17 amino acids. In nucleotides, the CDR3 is TGTGCCAGCAGCCCGCGGGGTCTCGGGGGGGTTTACAATGAGCAGTTCTTC. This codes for CASSPRGLGGVYNEQFF. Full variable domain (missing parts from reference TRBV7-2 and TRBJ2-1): GAGVSQSPSNKVTEKGKDVELRCDPISGHTALYWYRQSLGQGLEFLIYFQGNSAPDKSGLPSDRFSAERTGGSVSTLTIQRTQQEDSAVYLCASSPRGLGGVYNEQFFGPGTRLTVL.

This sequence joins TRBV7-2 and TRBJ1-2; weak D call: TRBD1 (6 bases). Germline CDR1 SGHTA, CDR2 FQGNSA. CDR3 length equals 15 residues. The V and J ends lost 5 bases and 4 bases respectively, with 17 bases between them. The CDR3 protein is CASSLYRTASYGYTF. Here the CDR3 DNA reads TGTGCCAGCAGCCTATATCGGACAGCTAGCTATGGCTACACCTTC.

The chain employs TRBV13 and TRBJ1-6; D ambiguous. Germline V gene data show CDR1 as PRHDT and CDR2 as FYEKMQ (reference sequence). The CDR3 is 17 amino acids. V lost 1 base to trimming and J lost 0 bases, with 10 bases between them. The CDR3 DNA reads TGTGCCAGCAGCTTAGCTCCACAGCGCTCCTATAATTCACCCCTCCACTTT. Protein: CASSLAPQRSYNSPLHF. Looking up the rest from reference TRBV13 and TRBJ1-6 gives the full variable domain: AAGVIQSPRHLIKEKRETATLKCYPIPRHDTVYWYQQGPGQDPQFLISFYEKMQSDKGSIPDRFSAQQFSDYHSELNMSSLELGDSALYFCASSLAPQRSYNSPLHFGNGTRLTVT.

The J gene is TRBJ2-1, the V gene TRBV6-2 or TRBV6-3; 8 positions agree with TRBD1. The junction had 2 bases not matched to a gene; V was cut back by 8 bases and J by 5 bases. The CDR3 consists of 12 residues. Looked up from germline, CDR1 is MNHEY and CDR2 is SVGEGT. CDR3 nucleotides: TGTGCCAGCGACAGGGGAAACAATGAGCAGTTCTTC. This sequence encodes CASDRGNNEQFF.

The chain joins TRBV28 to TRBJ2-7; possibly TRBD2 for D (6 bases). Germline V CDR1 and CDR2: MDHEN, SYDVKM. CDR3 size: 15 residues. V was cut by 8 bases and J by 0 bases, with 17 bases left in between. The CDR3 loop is CASEGRTTNSYEQYF. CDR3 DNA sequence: TGTGCCAGCGAGGGGAGGACTACTAACTCCTACGAGCAGTACTTC.

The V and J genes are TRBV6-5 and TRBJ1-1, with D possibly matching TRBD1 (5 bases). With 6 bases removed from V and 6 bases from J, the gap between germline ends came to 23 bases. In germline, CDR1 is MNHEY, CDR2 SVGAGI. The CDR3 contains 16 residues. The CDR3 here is CASSRSRGRALPEAFF. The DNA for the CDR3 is TGTGCCAGCAGCCGATCTAGGGGCAGGGCCTTACCTGAAGCTTTCTTT.

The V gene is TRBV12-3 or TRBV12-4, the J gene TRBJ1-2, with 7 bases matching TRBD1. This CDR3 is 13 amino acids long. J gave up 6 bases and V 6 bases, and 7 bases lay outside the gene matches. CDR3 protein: CASRPGTDNGYTF. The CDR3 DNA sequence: TGTGCCAGCAGACCCGGGACAGACAATGGCTACACCTTC.

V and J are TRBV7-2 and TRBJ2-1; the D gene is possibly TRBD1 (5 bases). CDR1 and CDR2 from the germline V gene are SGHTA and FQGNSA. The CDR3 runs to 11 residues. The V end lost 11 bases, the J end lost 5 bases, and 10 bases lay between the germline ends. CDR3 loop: CASGQHNEQFF. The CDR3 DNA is TGTGCCTCCGGACAACACAATGAGCAGTTCTTC.

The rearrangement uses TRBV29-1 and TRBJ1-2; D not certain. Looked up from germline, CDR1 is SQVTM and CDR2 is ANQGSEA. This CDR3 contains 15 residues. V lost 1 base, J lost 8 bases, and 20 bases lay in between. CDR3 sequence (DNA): TGCAGCGTTGAAGCCTCCGCAATAGGGTTAAAGGGCTACACCTTC. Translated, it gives CSVEASAIGLKGYTF.

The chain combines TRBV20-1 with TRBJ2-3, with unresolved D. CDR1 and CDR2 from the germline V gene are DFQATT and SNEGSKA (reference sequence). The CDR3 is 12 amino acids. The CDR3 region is CTTDSSTDTQYF. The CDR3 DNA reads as TGCACCACCGACTCCAGCACAGATACGCAGTATTTT.

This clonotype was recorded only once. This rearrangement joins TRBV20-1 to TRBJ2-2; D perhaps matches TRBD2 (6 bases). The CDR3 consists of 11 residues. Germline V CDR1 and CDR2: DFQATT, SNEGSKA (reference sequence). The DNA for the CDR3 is TGCAGCGGGAGAAGGAGCGGGGAGCTGTTTTTT. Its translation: CSGRRSGELFF.

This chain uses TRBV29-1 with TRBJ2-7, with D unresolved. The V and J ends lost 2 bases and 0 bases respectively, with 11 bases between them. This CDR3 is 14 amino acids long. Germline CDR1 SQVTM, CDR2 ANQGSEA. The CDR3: CSVEQYLGSYEQYF. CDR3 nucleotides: TGCAGCGTTGAACAATACCTGGGCTCCTACGAGCAGTACTTC.

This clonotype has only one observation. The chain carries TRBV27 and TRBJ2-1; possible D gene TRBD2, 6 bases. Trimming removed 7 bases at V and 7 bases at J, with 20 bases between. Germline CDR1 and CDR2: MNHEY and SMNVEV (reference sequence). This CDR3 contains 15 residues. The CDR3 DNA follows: TGTGCCAGCACCTATATGGGGGAGGTAGGGAATGAGCAGTTCTTC. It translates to CASTYMGEVGNEQFF.

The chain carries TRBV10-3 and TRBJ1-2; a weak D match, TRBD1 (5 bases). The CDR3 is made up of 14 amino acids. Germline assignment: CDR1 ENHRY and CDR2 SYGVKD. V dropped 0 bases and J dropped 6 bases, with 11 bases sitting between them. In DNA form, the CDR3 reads TGTGCCATCAGTGAGTCACGGGGGGATGATGGCTACACCTTC. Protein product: CAISESRGDDGYTF.

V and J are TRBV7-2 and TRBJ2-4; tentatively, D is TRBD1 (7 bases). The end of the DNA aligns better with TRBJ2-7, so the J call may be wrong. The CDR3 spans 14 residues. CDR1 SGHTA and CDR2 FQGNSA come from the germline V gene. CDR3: CASNAGQRPYEQYF. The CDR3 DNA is TGTGCCAGCAACGCGGGACAGAGACCTTACGAGCAGTACTTC.

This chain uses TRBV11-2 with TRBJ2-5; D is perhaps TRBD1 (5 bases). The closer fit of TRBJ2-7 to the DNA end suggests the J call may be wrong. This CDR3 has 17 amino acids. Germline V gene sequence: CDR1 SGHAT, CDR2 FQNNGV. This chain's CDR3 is CASSLELTIDRVYEQYF. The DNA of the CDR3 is TGTGCCAGCAGCTTAGAACTAACCATCGACAGAGTCTACGAGCAGTACTTC.

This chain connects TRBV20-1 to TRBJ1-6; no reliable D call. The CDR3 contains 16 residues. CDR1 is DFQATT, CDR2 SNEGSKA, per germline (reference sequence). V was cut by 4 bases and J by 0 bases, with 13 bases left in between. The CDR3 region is CSAKHATSSYNSPLHF. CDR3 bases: TGCAGTGCTAAACATGCAACTAGCTCCTATAATTCACCCCTCCACTTT.